This T cell receptor beta chain was recovered during a study of T cells in Graves' hyperthyroidism and ophthalmopathy. General study findings and limits: In blood, most of the thyroid clonotypes expanded above 0.001 were also present. Onset of ophthalmopathy came a median around 7.1 months after the model predicted it.

The sample holds a few counts of this clonotype. The antigen remains unidentified. Patients with uncontrolled infections, other autoimmune diseases, pregnancy or lactation were excluded. The PBMCs had their origin in roughly 9.4 ml of fresh peripheral blood. The CDR3 totals 15 residues. With 5 bases clipped from V and 6 bases from J, the junction kept 12 bases outside the gene matches. Germline assignment: CDR1 SGHDT and CDR2 YYEEEE. RNA transcripts were the template for amplifying TCR beta CDR3 regions. Researchers ran a first-round RT-PCR on the TCR CDR3 using the HTBI primer set. TCRdb reprocessed the multiplex PCR reads via MiXCR and lists one record per CDR3 protein. Among about 520,000 distinct CDR3 sequences, around 22% were seen once, and the ten largest hold about 10%.

The genes are TRBV5-6 and TRBJ1-2, with 8 bases lining up with TRBD1. The source is a woman younger than 45 with Graves' ophthalmopathy. Sequencing was done on a sample of blood. The CDR3 DNA reads as TGTGCCAGCAGATGGAGACAGGGGATGGGGAATGGCTACACCTTC. Its protein product is CASRWRQGMGNGYTF.